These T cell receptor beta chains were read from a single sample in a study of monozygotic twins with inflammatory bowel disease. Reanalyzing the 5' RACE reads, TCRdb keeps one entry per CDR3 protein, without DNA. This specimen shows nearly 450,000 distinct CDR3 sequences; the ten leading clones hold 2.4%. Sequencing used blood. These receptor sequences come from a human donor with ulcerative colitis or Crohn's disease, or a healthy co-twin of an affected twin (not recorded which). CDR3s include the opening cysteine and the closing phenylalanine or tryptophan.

CDR3: CASLTGYSGNTIYF
J: TRBJ1-3
V: TRBV28

CDR3: CASSFGLTPGELFF
J: TRBJ2-2
V: TRBV12-3/TRBV12-4

CDR3: CASSKGHTEQYF
J: TRBJ2-7
V: TRBV18

CDR3: CASSIDVRDRQPQHF
J: TRBJ1-5
V: TRBV19

CDR3: CASRGLAGAAEQFF
J: TRBJ2-1
V: TRBV6-1

CDR3: CASSLASGGLYEQYF
J: TRBJ2-7
V: TRBV5-1

CDR3: CASNRDTEAFF
J: TRBJ1-1
V: TRBV19

CDR3: CASATLGGETQYF
J: TRBJ2-5
V: TRBV12-5

CDR3: CASGDTRDEQFF
J: TRBJ2-1
V: TRBV6-2/TRBV6-3

CDR3: CATSREQPETQYF
J: TRBJ2-5
V: TRBV15

CDR3: CASSLGGAGITEAFF
J: TRBJ1-1
V: TRBV12-3/TRBV12-4

CDR3: CASKWAAEGTSSYNSPLHF
J: TRBJ1-6
V: TRBV2

CDR3: CASSTTGGTSYEQYF
J: TRBJ2-7
V: TRBV7-9